These 7 T cell receptor beta chains were all obtained from the same sample, sequenced in a study of cytotoxic CD8 clonotypes in ibrutinib-treated CLL. TCRdb keeps only in-frame clones here, not all; method: immunoSEQ multiplex PCR. The table includes over 100,000 clones, approximately 85% detected once. Specimen: PBMCs, collected after 24 months of ibrutinib treatment. These receptor sequences come from a human donor with chronic lymphocytic leukemia.

The chain recombines TRBV5-1 with TRBJ1-5; D remains ambiguous. There are 17 residues in the CDR3. The V end lost 4 bases, the J end lost 0 bases, and 17 bases lay between the germline ends. Germline V gene lookup returns CDR1 SGHRS and CDR2 YFSETQ. The CDR3 spells CASSPGREFNSNQPQHF. In DNA form, the CDR3 reads TGCGCCAGCAGCCCCGGGAGGGAATTTAATAGCAATCAGCCCCAGCATTTT.

The chain employs TRBV25-1 and TRBJ2-5; 8 bases map to TRBD2. This CDR3 has 14 residues. Unmatched junction bases numbered 5, after V lost 3 bases and J lost 5 bases. CDR1 and CDR2 (germline): MGHDK, SYGVNS. For the CDR3, the DNA is TGTGCCAGCAGTGAGACGGGACTAGTCGAGACCCAGTACTTC. It specifies CASSETGLVETQYF.

On this clone itself: The sample contains more than one DNA sequence encoding this CDR3. The chain combines TRBV7-3 with TRBJ2-2; D ambiguous. The CDR3 length is 13 residues. CDR1 is SGHTA, CDR2 FQGTGA, per germline. Trimming took 5 bases from V and 1 from J, leaving 5 bases between them. CDR3 nucleotides: TGTGCCAGCAGCCCGGGGAACACCGGGGAGCTGTTTTTT. This sequence encodes CASSPGNTGELFF.

CDR3 bases: TGTGCCAGCAGCTTTGCGGGGACAGTGGCTTCACCCCTCCACTTT. Translation: CASSFAGTVASPLHF. V is TRBV12-1 and J is TRBJ1-6; no check of the table's D call, TRBD1, against the DNA was made. TRBV12-1 is an annotated pseudogene. This CDR3 comprises 15 residues.

The rearrangement joins TRBV28 to TRBJ1-2; possibly TRBD1 for D (5 bases). Per the germline V gene, CDR1 is MDHEN and CDR2 is SYDVKM. Trimming removed 5 bases at V and 2 bases at J, with 12 bases between. This CDR3 spans 14 amino acids. The CDR3 bases are TGTGCCAGCAGTCCCCCGGGGCAAAACTATGGCTACACCTTC. Protein sequence: CASSPPGQNYGYTF.

In DNA, the CDR3 is TGTGCCTGGAGTGTAGGGACAGGGGCTCCCTATGGCTACACCTTC. Its protein is CAWSVGTGAPYGYTF. V usage is TRBV30 and J usage is TRBJ1-2; 10 bases are shared with TRBD1. The germline V gene has CDR1 GTSNPN and CDR2 SVGIG (reference sequence). The CDR3 is 15 residues long. V dropped 0 bases and J dropped 4; count of bases not matched to a gene: 5.

A remark on this clone: This CDR3 is also generated by other DNA sequences in the sample. The V and J genes are TRBV9 and TRBJ2-6; D perhaps matches TRBD2 (6 bases). The V gene's germline CDR1 is SGDLS and CDR2 YYNGEE. CDR3 length: 15 amino acids. Trimming took off 2 bases at V and 0 bases at J, with 6 bases between the two ends. The CDR3 region has the DNA TGTGCCAGCAGCGTGGAGGGCTCTGGGGCCAACGTCCTGACTTTC. Protein: CASSVEGSGANVLTF.